One sample yielded the 8 T cell receptor beta chains listed below, sequenced in a study of T cells after yellow fever vaccination. Each CDR3 protein gets one entry after TCRdb re-called the 5' RACE reads with MiXCR. The sample shows a few hundred thousand distinct CDR3 sequences, over 8% of them seen only once. The sequences come from PBMCs, collected on the day of the first yellow fever vaccination. These receptors were taken from a man aged 18 to 35 who received the YFV17D yellow fever vaccine.

This clonotype was recorded a few times. The rearrangement joins TRBV4-3 to TRBJ2-7; the match to TRBD1 covers 8 bases. Germline V gene data show CDR1 as LGHNA and CDR2 as YSLEER. J gave up 4 bases and V 4 bases, and 9 bases lay outside the gene matches. The CDR3 totals 15 residues. CDR3 residues: CASSLRQGRGYEQYV. CDR3 DNA sequence: TGCGCCAGCAGCCTTAGACAGGGGCGGGGATACGAGCAGTACGTC.

This clonotype turned up a few times. The chain carries TRBV18 and TRBJ2-2; unclear D gene. CDR3 length: 12 residues. The germline V gene has CDR1 KGHSH and CDR2 LQKENI. V was clipped by 2 bases and J by 7 bases, with 5 bases between them. The CDR3 sequence: CASSPGNGELFF. The CDR3 nucleotides are TGTGCCAGCTCACCAGGAAACGGGGAGCTGTTTTTT.

This clonotype was counted at least ten times. The CDR3 is CASSQEALMGEQFF. The CDR3 bases are TGCGCCAGCAGCCAAGAAGCCCTCATGGGTGAGCAGTTCTTC. The chain uses TRBV4-3 and TRBJ2-1; D not resolved. From germline, CDR1 is LGHNA and CDR2 YSLEER. V was shortened by 0 bases and J by 9 bases, with 12 bases between the two germline ends. CDR3 length: 14 amino acids.

This chain connects TRBV18 to TRBJ1-1; D unresolved. The CDR3 runs 14 residues. Germline CDR1 KGHSH, CDR2 LQKENI. Deletions cut 4 bases from V and 7 bases from J, with 16 bases between. DNA of the CDR3: TGTGCCAGCTCACTTGCAGTCCCTGGGAATGAAGCTTTCTTT. It specifies CASSLAVPGNEAFF.

V is TRBV5-1 and J is TRBJ2-1; 8 nucleotides match TRBD2. Germline V gene sequence: CDR1 SGHRS, CDR2 YFSETQ. There are 15 residues in the CDR3. V lost 1 base, J lost 7 bases, and 7 bases stayed unmatched. CDR3 region: CASSLNAGGGNEQFF. CDR3 sequence (DNA): TGCGCCAGCAGCTTGAATGCGGGGGGAGGGAATGAGCAGTTCTTC.

This chain uses TRBV12-3 or TRBV12-4 with TRBJ2-3; D uncertain. V lost 6 bases and J 6 bases, leaving 16 bases between the germline ends. The CDR3 sequence is 14 residues long. The CDR3 nucleotides read TGTGCCAGCAGGGCCCGGGTAGTTAGGGATACGCAGTATTTT. Translating it yields CASRARVVRDTQYF.

This clonotype was picked up many times. The gene calls are TRBV20-1 and TRBJ1-4; D perhaps matches TRBD1 (5 bases). The CDR3 length is 13 residues. V was clipped by 5 bases and J by 3 bases, with 10 bases between them. CDR1 and CDR2 from the germline V gene are DFQATT and SNEGSKA (reference sequence). The CDR3 protein is CSAYAGANEKLFF. CDR3 in DNA: TGCAGTGCTTACGCGGGGGCTAATGAAAAACTGTTTTTT.

This clonotype was counted between two and nine times. The rearrangement uses TRBV5-1 and TRBJ1-1; D may be TRBD1 (5 bases). CDR3 length: 15 amino acids. V shed 0 bases and J shed 10 bases, with 19 bases lying between them. CDR1 and CDR2 from the germline V gene are SGHRS and YFSETQ. The DNA for the CDR3 is TGCGCCAGCAGCTTGGACGGGGCCGATCTCCCGGGAGCTTTCTTT. Translated, it gives CASSLDGADLPGAFF. Together with reference TRBV5-1 and TRBJ1-1, the CDR3 gives the full variable domain: KAGVTQTPRYLIKTRGQQVTLSCSPISGHRSVSWYQQTPGQGLQFLFEYFSETQRNKGNFPGRFSGRQFSNSRSEMNVSTLELGDSALYLCASSLDGADLPGAFFGQGTRLTVV.